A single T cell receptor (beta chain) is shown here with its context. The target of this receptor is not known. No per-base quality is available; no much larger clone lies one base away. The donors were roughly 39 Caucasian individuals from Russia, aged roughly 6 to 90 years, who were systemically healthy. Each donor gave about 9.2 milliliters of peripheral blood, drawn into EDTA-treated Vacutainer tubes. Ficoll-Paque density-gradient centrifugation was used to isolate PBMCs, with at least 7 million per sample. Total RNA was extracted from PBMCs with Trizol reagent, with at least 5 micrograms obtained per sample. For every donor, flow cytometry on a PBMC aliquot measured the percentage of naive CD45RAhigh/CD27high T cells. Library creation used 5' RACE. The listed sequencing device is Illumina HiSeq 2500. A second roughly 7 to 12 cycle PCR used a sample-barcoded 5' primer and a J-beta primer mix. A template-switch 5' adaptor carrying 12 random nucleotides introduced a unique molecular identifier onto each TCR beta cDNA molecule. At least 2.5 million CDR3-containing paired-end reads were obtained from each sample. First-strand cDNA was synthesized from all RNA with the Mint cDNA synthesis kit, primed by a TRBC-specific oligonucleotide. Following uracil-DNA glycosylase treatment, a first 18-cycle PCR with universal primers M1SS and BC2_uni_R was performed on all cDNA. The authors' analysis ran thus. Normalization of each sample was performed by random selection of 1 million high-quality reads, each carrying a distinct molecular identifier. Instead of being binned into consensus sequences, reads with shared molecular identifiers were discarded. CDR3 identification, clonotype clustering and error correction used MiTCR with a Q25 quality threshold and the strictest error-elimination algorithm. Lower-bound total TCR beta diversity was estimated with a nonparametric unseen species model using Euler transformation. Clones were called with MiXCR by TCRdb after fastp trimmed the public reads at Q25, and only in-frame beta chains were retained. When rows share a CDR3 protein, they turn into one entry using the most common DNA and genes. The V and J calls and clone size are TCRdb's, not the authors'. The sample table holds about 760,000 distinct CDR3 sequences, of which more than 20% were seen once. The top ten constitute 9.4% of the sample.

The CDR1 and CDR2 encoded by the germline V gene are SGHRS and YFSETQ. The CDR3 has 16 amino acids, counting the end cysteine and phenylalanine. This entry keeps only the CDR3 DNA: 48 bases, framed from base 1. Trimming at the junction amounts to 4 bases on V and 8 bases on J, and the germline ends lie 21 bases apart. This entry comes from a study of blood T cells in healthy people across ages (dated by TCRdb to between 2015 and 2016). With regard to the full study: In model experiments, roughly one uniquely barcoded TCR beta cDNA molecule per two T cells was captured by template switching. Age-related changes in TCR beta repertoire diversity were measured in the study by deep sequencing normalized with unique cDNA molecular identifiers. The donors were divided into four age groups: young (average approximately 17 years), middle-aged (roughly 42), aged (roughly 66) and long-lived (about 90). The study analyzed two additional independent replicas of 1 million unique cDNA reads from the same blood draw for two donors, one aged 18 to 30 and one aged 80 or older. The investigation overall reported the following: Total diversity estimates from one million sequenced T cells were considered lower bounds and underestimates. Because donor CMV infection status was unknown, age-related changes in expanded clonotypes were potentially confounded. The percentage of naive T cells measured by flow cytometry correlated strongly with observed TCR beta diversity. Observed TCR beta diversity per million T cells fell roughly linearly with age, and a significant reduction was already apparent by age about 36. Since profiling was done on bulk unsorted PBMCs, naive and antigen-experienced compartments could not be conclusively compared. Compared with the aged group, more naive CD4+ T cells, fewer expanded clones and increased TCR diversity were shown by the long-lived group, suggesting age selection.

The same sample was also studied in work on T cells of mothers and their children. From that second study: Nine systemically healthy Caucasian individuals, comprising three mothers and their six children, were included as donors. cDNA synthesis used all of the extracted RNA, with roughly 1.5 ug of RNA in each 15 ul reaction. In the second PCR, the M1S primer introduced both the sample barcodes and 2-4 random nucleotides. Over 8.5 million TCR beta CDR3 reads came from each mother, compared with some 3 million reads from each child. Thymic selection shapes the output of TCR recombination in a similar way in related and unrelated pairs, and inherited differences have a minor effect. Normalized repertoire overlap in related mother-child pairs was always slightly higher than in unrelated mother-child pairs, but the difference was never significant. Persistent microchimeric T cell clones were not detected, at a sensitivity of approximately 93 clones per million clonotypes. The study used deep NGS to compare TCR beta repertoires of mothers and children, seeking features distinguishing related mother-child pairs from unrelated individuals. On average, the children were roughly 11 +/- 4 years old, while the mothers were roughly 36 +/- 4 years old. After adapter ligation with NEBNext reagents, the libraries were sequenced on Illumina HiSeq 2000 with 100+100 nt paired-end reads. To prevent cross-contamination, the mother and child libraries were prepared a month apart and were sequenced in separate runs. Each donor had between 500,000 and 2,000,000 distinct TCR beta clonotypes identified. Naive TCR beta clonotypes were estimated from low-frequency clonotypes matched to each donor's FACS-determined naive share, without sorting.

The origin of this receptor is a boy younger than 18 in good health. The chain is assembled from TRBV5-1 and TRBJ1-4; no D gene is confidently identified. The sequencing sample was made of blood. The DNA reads TGCGCCAGCAGCGGGGAACCTGGGCAGGAGGAGGAAAAACTGTTTTTT. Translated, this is CASSGEPGQEEEKLFF.